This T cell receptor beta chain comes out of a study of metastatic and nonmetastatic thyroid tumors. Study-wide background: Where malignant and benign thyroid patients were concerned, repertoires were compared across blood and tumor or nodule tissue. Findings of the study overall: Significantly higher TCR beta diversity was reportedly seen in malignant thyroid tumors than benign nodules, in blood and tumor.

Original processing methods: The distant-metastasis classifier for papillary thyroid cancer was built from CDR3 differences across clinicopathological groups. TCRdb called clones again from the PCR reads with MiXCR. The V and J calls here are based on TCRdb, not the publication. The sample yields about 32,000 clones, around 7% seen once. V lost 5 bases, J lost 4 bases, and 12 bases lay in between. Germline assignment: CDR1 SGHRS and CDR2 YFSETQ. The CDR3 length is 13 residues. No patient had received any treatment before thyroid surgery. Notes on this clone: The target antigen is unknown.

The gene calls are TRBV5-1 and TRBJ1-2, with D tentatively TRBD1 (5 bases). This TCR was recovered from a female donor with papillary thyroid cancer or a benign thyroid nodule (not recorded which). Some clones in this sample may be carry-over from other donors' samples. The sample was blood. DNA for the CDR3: TGCGCCAGCAGGGAGGGGTTGAGCTATGGCTACACCTTC. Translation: CASREGLSYGYTF.